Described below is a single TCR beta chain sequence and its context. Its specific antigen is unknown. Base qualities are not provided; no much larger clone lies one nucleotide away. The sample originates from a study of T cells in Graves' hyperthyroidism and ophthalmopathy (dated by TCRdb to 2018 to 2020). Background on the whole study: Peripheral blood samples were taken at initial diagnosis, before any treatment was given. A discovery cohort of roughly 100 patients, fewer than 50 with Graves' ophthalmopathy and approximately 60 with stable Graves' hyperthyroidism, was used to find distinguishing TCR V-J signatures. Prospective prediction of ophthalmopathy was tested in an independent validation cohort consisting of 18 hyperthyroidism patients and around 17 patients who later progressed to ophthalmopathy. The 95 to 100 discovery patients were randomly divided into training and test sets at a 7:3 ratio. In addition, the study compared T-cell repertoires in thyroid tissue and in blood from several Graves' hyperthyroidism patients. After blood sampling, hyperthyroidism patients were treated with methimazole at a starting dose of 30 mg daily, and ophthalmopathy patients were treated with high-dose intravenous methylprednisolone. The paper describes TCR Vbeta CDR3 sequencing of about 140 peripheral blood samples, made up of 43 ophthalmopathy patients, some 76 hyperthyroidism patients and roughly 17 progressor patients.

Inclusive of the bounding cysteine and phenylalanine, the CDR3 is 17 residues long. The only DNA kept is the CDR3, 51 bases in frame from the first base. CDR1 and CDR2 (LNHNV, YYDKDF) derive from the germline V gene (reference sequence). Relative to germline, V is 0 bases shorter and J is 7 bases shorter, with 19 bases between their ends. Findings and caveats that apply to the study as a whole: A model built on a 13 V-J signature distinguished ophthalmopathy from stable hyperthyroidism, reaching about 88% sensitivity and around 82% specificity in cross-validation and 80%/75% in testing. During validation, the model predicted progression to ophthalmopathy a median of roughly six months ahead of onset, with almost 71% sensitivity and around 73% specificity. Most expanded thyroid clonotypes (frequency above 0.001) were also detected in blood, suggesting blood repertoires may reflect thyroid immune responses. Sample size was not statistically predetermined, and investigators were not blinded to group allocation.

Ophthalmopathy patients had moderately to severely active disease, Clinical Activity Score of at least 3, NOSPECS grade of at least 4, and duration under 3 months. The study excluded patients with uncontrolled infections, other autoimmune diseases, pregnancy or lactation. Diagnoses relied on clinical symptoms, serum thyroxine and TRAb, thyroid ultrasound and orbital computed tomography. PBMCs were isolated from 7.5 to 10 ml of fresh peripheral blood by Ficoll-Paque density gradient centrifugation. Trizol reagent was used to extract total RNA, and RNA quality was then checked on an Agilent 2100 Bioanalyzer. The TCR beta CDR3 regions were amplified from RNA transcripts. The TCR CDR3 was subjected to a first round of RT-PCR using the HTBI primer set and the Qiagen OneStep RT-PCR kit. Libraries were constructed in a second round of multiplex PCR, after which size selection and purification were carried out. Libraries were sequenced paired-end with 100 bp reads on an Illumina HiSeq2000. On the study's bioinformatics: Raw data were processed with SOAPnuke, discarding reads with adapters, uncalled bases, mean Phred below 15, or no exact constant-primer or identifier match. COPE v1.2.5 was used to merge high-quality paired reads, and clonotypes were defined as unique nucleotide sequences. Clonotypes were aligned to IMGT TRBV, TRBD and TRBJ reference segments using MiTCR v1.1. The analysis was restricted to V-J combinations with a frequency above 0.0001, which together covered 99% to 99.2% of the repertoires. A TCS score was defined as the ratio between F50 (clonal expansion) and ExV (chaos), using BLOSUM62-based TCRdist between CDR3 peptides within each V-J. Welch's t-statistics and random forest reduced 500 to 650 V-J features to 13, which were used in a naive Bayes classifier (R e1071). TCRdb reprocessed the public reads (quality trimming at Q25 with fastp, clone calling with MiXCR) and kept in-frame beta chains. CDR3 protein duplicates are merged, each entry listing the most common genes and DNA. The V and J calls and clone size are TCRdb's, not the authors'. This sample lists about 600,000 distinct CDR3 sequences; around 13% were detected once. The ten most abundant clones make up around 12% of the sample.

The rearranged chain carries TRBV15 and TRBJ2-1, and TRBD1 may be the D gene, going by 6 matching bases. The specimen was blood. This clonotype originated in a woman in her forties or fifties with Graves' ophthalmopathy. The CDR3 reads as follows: CATSRDVTGVGENEQFF. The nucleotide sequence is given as TGTGCCACCAGCAGAGATGTGACAGGAGTGGGAGAAAATGAGCAGTTCTTC.